The sequence of this TCR beta chain was determined in a study of blood T cells in healthy people across ages. Alongside a J-beta primer mix, a sample-barcoded 5' primer served in a second PCR lasting about 7 to 12 cycles. TCRdb independently ran MiXCR on the 5' RACE reads; one entry per CDR3 protein. Of 1,300,000 or so distinct CDR3 sequences listed, around 59% are singletons. The study recruited healthy Caucasian donors from Russia who were aged about 6 to 90. Germline CDR1 is MNHEY and CDR2 is SVGEGT. V lost 5 bases to trimming and J lost 1 base; unmatched junction nucleotides: 6. CDR3 length: 15 residues.

Sequencing input: blood. The TCR comes from a man in his late teens or twenties in good health. The V and J genes are TRBV6-2 or TRBV6-3 and TRBJ2-3, with 7 bases matching TRBD2. CDR3 DNA sequence: TGTGCCAGCAGTGAGACTAGCCAACGCACAGATACGCAGTATTTT. It is translated as CASSETSQRTDTQYF.